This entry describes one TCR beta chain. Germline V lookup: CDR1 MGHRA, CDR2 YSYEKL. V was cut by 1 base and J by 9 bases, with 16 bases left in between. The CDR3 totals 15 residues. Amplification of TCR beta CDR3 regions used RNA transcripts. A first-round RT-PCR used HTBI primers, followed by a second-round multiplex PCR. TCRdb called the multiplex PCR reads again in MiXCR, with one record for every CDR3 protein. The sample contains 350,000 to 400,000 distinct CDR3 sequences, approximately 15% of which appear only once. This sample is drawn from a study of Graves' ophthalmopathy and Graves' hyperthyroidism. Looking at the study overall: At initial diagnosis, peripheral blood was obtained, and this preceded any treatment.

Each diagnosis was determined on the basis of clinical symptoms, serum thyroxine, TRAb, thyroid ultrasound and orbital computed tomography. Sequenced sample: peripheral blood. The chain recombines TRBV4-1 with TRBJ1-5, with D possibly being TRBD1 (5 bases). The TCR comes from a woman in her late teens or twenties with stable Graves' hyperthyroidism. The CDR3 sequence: CASSQVGTGRGPQHF. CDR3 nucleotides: TGCGCCAGCAGCCAAGTTGGGACCGGACGAGGGCCCCAGCATTTT.